A selection of T cell receptor beta chains follows, all from one sample in a study of blood T cell repertoires in COVID-19. Profiling relied on immunoSEQ multiplex PCR, and the TCRdb table lists in-frame clones only, not all of them. Found here are about 81,000 clones, roughly 88% of them singletons; the top ten hold around 5%. Sequenced: peripheral blood. The receptor set was obtained from a woman of 80 years or more with acute or convalescent COVID-19. Each CDR3 is given with its conserved first and last residue. Fields, in order: V gene, clone size, D gene, J gene, CDR3 protein, CDR3 DNA. The D gene is left open where the match is weak. Clone size is stated in some rows and not others, as once, few, many or a class when expanded.

v_gene: TRBV11-1; abundance: NA; d_gene: NA; j_gene: TRBJ2-2; CDR3aa: CASSSSSNREGGELFF; CDR3nt: TGTGCCAGCAGCTCATCGTCGAACAGGGAAGGCGGGGAGCTGTTTTTT
v_gene: TRBV29-1; abundance: NA; d_gene: TRBD2; j_gene: TRBJ2-5; CDR3aa: CSHASGPRETQYF; CDR3nt: TGCAGCCATGCTAGCGGTCCCCGGGAGACCCAGTACTTC
v_gene: TRBV5-5; abundance: once; d_gene: NA; j_gene: TRBJ2-3; CDR3aa: CASSLALAWTDTQYF; CDR3nt: TGTGCCAGCAGCTTGGCTCTAGCGTGGACAGATACGCAGTATTTT
v_gene: TRBV7-3; abundance: NA; d_gene: NA; j_gene: TRBJ2-3; CDR3aa: CASSLGPRTDTQYF; CDR3nt: TGTGCCAGCAGCTTGGGCCCCCGGACAGATACGCAGTATTTT
v_gene: TRBV3-1/TRBV3-2; abundance: NA; d_gene: NA; j_gene: TRBJ2-1; CDR3aa: CASSQLAINEQFF; CDR3nt: TGTGCCAGCAGCCAACTAGCTATCAATGAGCAGTTCTTC
v_gene: TRBV15; abundance: NA; d_gene: TRBD1; j_gene: TRBJ1-4; CDR3aa: CATSRAGTGNEKLFF; CDR3nt: TGTGCCACCAGCAGAGCCGGGACAGGGAATGAAAAACTGTTTTTT
v_gene: TRBV28; abundance: NA; d_gene: TRBD1; j_gene: TRBJ1-1; CDR3aa: CASERGGPTEAFF; CDR3nt: TGTGCCAGTGAACGAGGGGGCCCCACTGAAGCTTTCTTT
v_gene: TRBV29-1; abundance: NA; d_gene: TRBD1; j_gene: TRBJ2-5; CDR3aa: CSVGTGPGGETQYF; CDR3nt: TGCAGCGTGGGGACAGGGCCCGGGGGAGAGACCCAGTACTTC
v_gene: TRBV19; abundance: NA; d_gene: NA; j_gene: TRBJ2-7; CDR3aa: CASSHGGTTYEQYF; CDR3nt: TGTGCCAGTAGCCACGGGGGTACAACCTACGAGCAGTACTTC
v_gene: TRBV30; abundance: once; d_gene: NA; j_gene: TRBJ2-1; CDR3aa: CAWSGGPYNEQFF; CDR3nt: TGTGCCTGGAGTGGGGGGCCCTACAATGAGCAGTTCTTC
v_gene: TRBV28; abundance: NA; d_gene: NA; j_gene: TRBJ1-6; CDR3aa: CASTNYYNSPLHF; CDR3nt: TGTGCCAGCACCAACTACTATAATTCACCCCTCCACTTT
v_gene: TRBV6-5; abundance: NA; d_gene: NA; j_gene: TRBJ1-5; CDR3aa: CASRTDSNQPQHF; CDR3nt: TGTGCCAGCAGGACTGATAGCAATCAGCCCCAGCATTTT
v_gene: TRBV12-5; abundance: NA; d_gene: TRBD2; j_gene: TRBJ2-7; CDR3aa: CASGSSGGTYEQYF; CDR3nt: TGTGCTAGTGGGTCTAGCGGGGGAACCTACGAGCAGTACTTC
v_gene: TRBV9; abundance: NA; d_gene: TRBD2; j_gene: TRBJ2-7; CDR3aa: CASSLAGASYEQYF; CDR3nt: TGTGCCAGCAGTCTAGCGGGAGCTAGCTACGAGCAGTACTTC
v_gene: TRBV7-2; abundance: NA; d_gene: TRBD2; j_gene: TRBJ2-1; CDR3aa: CASSPSPGTRYEQFF; CDR3nt: TGTGCCAGCAGCCCCTCCCCCGGGACTAGGTATGAGCAGTTCTTC
v_gene: TRBV5-1; abundance: NA; d_gene: TRBD1; j_gene: TRBJ2-7; CDR3aa: CASRRLQGRYEQYF; CDR3nt: TGCGCCAGCAGGCGTCTACAGGGGCGGTACGAGCAGTACTTC
v_gene: TRBV30; abundance: NA; d_gene: TRBD1; j_gene: TRBJ2-5; CDR3aa: CAWRAAGGETQYF; CDR3nt: TGTGCCTGGAGAGCGGCAGGGGGAGAGACCCAGTACTTC
v_gene: TRBV11-2; abundance: NA; d_gene: NA; j_gene: TRBJ2-5; CDR3aa: CASSRERQETQYF; CDR3nt: TGTGCCAGCAGCCGCGAAAGACAAGAGACCCAGTACTTC
v_gene: TRBV7-3; abundance: NA; d_gene: NA; j_gene: TRBJ2-1; CDR3aa: CASSPTSSSYNEQFF; CDR3nt: TGTGCCAGCAGCCCAACGTCTAGCTCCTACAATGAGCAGTTCTTC
v_gene: TRBV6-5; abundance: NA; d_gene: TRBD2; j_gene: TRBJ2-2; CDR3aa: CASGSGNTRGGELFF; CDR3nt: TGTGCCAGCGGTAGCGGGAATACCCGGGGCGGGGAGCTGTTTTTT
v_gene: TRBV5-4; abundance: NA; d_gene: NA; j_gene: TRBJ2-7; CDR3aa: CASSLRDTDKQYF; CDR3nt: TGTGCCAGCAGCTTGAGGGACACGGACAAGCAGTACTTC
v_gene: TRBV27; abundance: once; d_gene: TRBD2; j_gene: TRBJ2-5; CDR3aa: CASSTSGAYQETQYF; CDR3nt: TGTGCCAGCAGTACTAGCGGGGCGTACCAAGAGACCCAGTACTTC
v_gene: TRBV2; abundance: NA; d_gene: TRBD2; j_gene: TRBJ2-7; CDR3aa: CSTRGAGNTYEQYF; CDR3nt: TGTTCCACACGAGGAGCGGGGAACACCTACGAGCAGTACTTC
v_gene: TRBV5-1; abundance: NA; d_gene: NA; j_gene: TRBJ2-1; CDR3aa: CASSGLADNEQFF; CDR3nt: TGCGCCAGCAGCGGGTTAGCGGACAATGAGCAGTTCTTC
v_gene: TRBV12-3/TRBV12-4; abundance: NA; d_gene: NA; j_gene: TRBJ1-2; CDR3aa: CASSSGVSGYTF; CDR3nt: TGTGCCAGCAGTTCAGGGGTAAGCGGCTACACCTTC
v_gene: TRBV7-2; abundance: NA; d_gene: TRBD2; j_gene: TRBJ2-1; CDR3aa: CASSLVASGKTYNEQFF; CDR3nt: TGTGCCAGCAGCTTAGTAGCTAGCGGGAAGACATACAATGAGCAGTTCTTC
v_gene: TRBV5-4; abundance: few; d_gene: NA; j_gene: TRBJ2-5; CDR3aa: CASSLAAGIQETQYF; CDR3nt: TGTGCCAGCAGCTTGGCCGCAGGGATTCAAGAGACCCAGTACTTC
v_gene: TRBV15; abundance: NA; d_gene: TRBD1; j_gene: TRBJ1-3; CDR3aa: CATSRGQGADGNTIYF; CDR3nt: TGTGCCACCAGCAGGGGACAGGGGGCAGATGGAAACACCATATATTTT
v_gene: TRBV18; abundance: NA; d_gene: TRBD2; j_gene: TRBJ2-1; CDR3aa: CASSPLAGLSYNEQFF; CDR3nt: TGTGCCAGCTCACCGTTAGCGGGGCTCTCCTACAATGAGCAGTTCTTC
v_gene: TRBV30; abundance: many; d_gene: NA; j_gene: TRBJ1-4; CDR3aa: CAWSPSYGSNEKLFF; CDR3nt: TGTGCCTGGAGTCCTTCCTACGGGTCTAATGAAAAACTGTTTTTT